This TCR beta chain derives from a study of identical twins (dated by TCRdb to about 2016). Notes on the research overall: To test whether fetal clonotypes persist, the study used deep sequencing on TCR alpha and beta repertoires from monozygotic twins, unrelated adults of various ages, and cord blood. Replicate twin experiments were performed at different times using different library preparation protocols to rule out contamination.

For this clonotype: Its antigen remains unidentified. Base qualities were left out, and no much larger clone turns up one base away.

The paper's findings and limits, for the study overall: Fewer insertions were carried by abundant cord blood beta clonotypes; a weaker similar trend was observed in young adult naive repertoires, while no such trend was observed in memory repertoires. Zero-insertion analyses could be partly confounded by invariant T cells such as MAIT and iNKT, although diverse VJ usage argued against such confounding for most clonotypes. In beta out-of-frame sequences, excess twin sharing was weaker, because having fewer shared sequences lowered the signal-to-noise ratio. In monozygotic twins, out-of-frame TCR alpha sharing was systematically underestimated by recombination models, although the models agreed with sharing between unrelated individuals. Because the same donors could not be followed over many years, the conclusions relied on cross-sectional statistical analysis. Out-of-frame TCR alpha sequences shared between twins showed an excess of low generation-probability sequences compared with coincidental sharing between unrelated individuals.

All donors were healthy Caucasians. The twin cohort comprised three pairs of female monozygotic twins, all aged roughly 18 to 30 years. Positive isolation kits from Invitrogen were used to isolate CD4+ and CD8+ T cell populations. V sheds 0 bases and J sheds 2 bases, leaving 14 bases between their ends. The germline V gene supplies CDR1 LGHNA and CDR2 YNFKEQ. The CDR3 runs 17 amino acids, cysteine and phenylalanine included. Solely the CDR3 DNA is kept, with 51 bases framed from the first base. Library generation was performed with 5' RACE. The sequencer listed for this sample is Illumina HiSeq 2000. Template switching introduced a universal primer binding site; the final cDNA contained a unique molecular identifier, enabling accurate counting of TCR cDNA molecules. Specific primers in the conserved constant-segment region were used to synthesize first-strand cDNA for the TCR alpha and beta chains. Each cDNA library was double barcoded, with a SMART-Mk sample barcode plus Illumina barcodes, to control for contamination. TruSeq adapter sequences along with Illumina sample barcodes were introduced in two successive PCR steps. The TCR alpha and beta cDNA libraries were sequenced on the Illumina HiSeq platform using custom primers. The original methods were these. MiGEC was used to process raw reads and extract unique molecular identifiers, and MiXCR was used to find CDR3 positions. Recombination models were inferred per individual with the repgenHMM and IGoR tools using an EM algorithm. Shared clonotype analysis was performed with the tcR package in R, normalizing sharing by the product of cloneset sizes. To study raw recombination without the effects of thymic and clonal selection, out-of-frame nonproductive sequences were analyzed. Using fastp trimming at Q25 and MiXCR clonotype assembly, TCRdb reanalyzed the public sequencing data and kept in-frame beta chains. Duplicate CDR3 protein sequences are folded into a single record with the most common DNA and genes. The V and J calls and clone size are TCRdb's, not the authors'. The sample yields about 290,000 distinct CDR3 sequences; roughly 9.7% were counted once. The ten most abundant clones make up roughly 7% of the sample.

These same data were also listed under a study on yellow fever vaccine responses in identical twins. That second publication adds: The authors reported that the T cell response to vaccination in identical twins appeared partly convergent and partly personalized. In identical twins, the study followed T cell clones that responded to the vaccine with precision.

Sequenced material: CD8+ T cells sorted from blood. This TCR was sampled from a woman under 30 in good health. The rearranged chain carries TRBV4-2 and TRBJ2-1; possibly the D gene is TRBD2, per 6 matching bases. The CDR3: CASSQDSSGSTYNEQFF. The DNA is TGTGCCAGCAGCCAAGATTCCAGCGGGTCGACCTACAATGAGCAGTTCTTC.